The rows below give T cell receptor beta chains drawn from one sample of a study of blood T cell repertoires in COVID-19. Repertoires were generated with immunoSEQ multiplex PCR, while TCRdb's copy carries only in-frame clones and drops some. This table has over 250,000 clones, about four fifths appearing once. Sequences were obtained from PBMCs or T cells enriched from blood (not recorded which). These receptors originate from a man aged 35-49 years who had been exposed to COVID-19. The CDR3 runs from the conserved cysteine through the conserved F or W. Expanded clones get a size class; other rows say once, few or many, or leave the size out.

size	V	J	CDR3
NA	TRBV9	TRBJ2-5	CASSVGTGQGETQYF
few	TRBV5-5	TRBJ1-1	CASSSQGTEAFF
NA	TRBV4-1	TRBJ1-1	CASSHFAVNTEAFF
NA	TRBV9	TRBJ1-2	CASSSRSTVTYGYTF
NA	TRBV3-1/TRBV3-2	TRBJ2-5	CASSQVRETQYF
NA	TRBV2	TRBJ1-5	CASSPRSQGTQPQHF
once	TRBV2	TRBJ2-6	CASSGQGVSGANVLTF
NA	TRBV7-6	TRBJ2-7	CASSRNPEVYEQYF
NA	TRBV11-3	TRBJ2-5	CASSLEAGQETQYF
once	TRBV6-4	TRBJ1-1	CASRGSRGKAFF
NA	TRBV27	TRBJ2-3	CASSLAGGSSHATPDTQYF
NA	TRBV18	TRBJ1-1	CARATGENTEAFF
NA	TRBV19	TRBJ1-1	CASSVGGLWRTEAFF
NA	TRBV2	TRBJ2-7	CASTGTGIYEQYF
once	TRBV9	TRBJ1-6	CASSVDAENNSPLHF
once	TRBV4-1	TRBJ2-1	CASSQGTGTYNEQFF
once	TRBV2	TRBJ2-1	CASITQQGAGEQFF
NA	TRBV11-3	TRBJ1-6	CASSLVAGSYNSPLHF
once	TRBV14	TRBJ1-4	CASSQARQGATEKLFF
once	TRBV7-9	TRBJ1-5	CASSLAGGTNNQPQHF
NA	TRBV6-5	TRBJ1-2	CASRRVRGRSGYTF
once	TRBV24-1	TRBJ2-5	CATSDWVLGQGQETQYF